Only a few counts were recorded for the clone carrying this T cell receptor (beta chain). Here immunoSEQ multiplex PCR was the method, and the copy in TCRdb shows in-frame clones only, minus some. The sample yields tens of thousands of clones, approximately 94% seen once. These data originate in a study of control samples from healthy donors and cancer patients. Germline loops: CDR1 SNHLY, CDR2 FYNNEI. The CDR3 totals 16 residues. Trimming pared 3 bases from V and 6 bases from J, leaving 20 bases between. The specimen was blood. The V gene is TRBV2, the J gene TRBJ1-2; D might be TRBD1 (5 bases). The TCR was taken from a woman in her thirties in good health. The CDR3 loop reads CASSEGVGGNLDGYTF. The CDR3, as DNA: TGTGCCAGCAGTGAGGGGGTCGGGGGAAATTTGGATGGCTACACCTTC.